This TCR beta chain derives from a study of cytomegalovirus exposure and HLA in healthy donors. Germline lookup yields CDR1 SGHRS and CDR2 YFSETQ. The CDR3 covers 16 residues. J was trimmed by 0 bases and V by 4 bases; bases with no gene match: 4. Both 60 Vbeta primers and 13 Jbeta primers went into the PCR. Method: immunoSEQ multiplex PCR; TCRdb's copy keeps in-frame clones and lacks some. The sample carries about 37,000 clones, just under 75% recorded once. Sequencing was carried out using PBMCs. The sequence was obtained from a man aged 25 to 40 in good health and CMV-seronegative. V gene TRBV5-1 combines with J gene TRBJ2-3; TRBD2 matches at 11 bases. The CDR3 DNA reads as TGCGCCAGCAGCCAGGGACTAGCGGCTAGCACAGATACGCAGTATTTT. Protein product: CASSQGLAASTDTQYF.